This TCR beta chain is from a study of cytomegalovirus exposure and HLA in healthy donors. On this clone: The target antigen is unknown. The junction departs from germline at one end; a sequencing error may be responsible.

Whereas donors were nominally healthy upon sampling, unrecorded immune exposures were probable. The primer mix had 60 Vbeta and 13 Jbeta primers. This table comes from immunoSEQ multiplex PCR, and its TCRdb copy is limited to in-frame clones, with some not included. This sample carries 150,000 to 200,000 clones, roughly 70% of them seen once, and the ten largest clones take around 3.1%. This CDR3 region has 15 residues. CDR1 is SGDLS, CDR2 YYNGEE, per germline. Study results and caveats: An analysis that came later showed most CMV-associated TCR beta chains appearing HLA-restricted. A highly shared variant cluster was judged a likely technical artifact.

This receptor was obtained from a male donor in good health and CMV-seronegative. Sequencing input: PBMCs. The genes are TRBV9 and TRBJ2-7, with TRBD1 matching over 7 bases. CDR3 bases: TGTGCCAGCGGCGTAGCTCGGGACAGCTCCTACGAGCAGTACTTC. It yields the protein CASGVARDSSYEQYF.